The TCR beta chain under discussion was sequenced for a study of blood T cell repertoires in COVID-19 (dated by TCRdb to about 2020). Context from the whole study: Samples covering the acute and convalescent phases of COVID-19 were provided by collaborators in the United States, Italy and Spain. The prospective study material was composed of cDNA or gDNA derived from T cells, B-cell-depleted T cells, or PBMCs. Subjects who had been exposed to COVID-19, were actively infected with it, or had recovered from it provided the deeply sampled blood TCRbeta repertoires that made up the dataset. The repertoires were released in a freely available public database meant as a resource for research on the immune response to SARS-CoV-2. The samples were drawn from the first 160 participants of the ongoing ImmuneRACE study and from over a thousand subjects provided by 6 global collaborators. The sample metadata nearly always contained a de-identified subject ID, COVID-19 status, age in years and sex. Where HLA class I and class II types were available, the types were taken from metadata supplied by the sample provider, not from assay-based typing. Study-level results and caveats: The quantity of clinical and demographic metadata differed by source and by participant and was supplied without curation.

Whole blood was collected in K2EDTA tubes by collaborating institutions according to the institutions' own protocols. For TCRbeta analysis, collaborators shipped samples in one of three forms: frozen whole blood, isolated PBMCs, or DNA extracted from either of those sample types. Germline trimming: 5 bases from V, 7 bases from J; junction bases outside gene matches: 7. From the cysteine up to the phenylalanine, the CDR3 has a length of 15 residues. The only DNA kept is the CDR3, 45 bases in frame from the first base. CDR1 and CDR2 (MNHEY, SVGAGI) derive from the germline V gene. To note about this clone: No antigen is known for it. No base qualities exist here, and no much larger clone lies one base off it.

The immunoSEQ Assay, a bias-controlled multiplex PCR, was used to amplify TCRbeta CDR3 regions from genomic DNA. For the original study's pipeline: Nucleated cell counts per sample were estimated from amplification of reference gene primers within the assay. To quantify the absolute abundance of each unique TCRbeta CDR3 rearrangement, sequence reads were collapsed and filtered. For each sample, productive Simpson clonality was calculated by taking the square root of Simpson's diversity index across productive rearrangements. TCRdb took this table from immuneACCESS and kept in-frame rearrangements with V and J called. Such tables lack part of the clones; where checked against another copy, unresolved V genes explain under half of the gap, and the rest is unexplained. Clone size and V and J calls were adopted from that table, with D and trimming inferred from the DNA. The sample profile shows about 91,000 clones; about 85% of them were found once. Together, the top ten hold 3.5% to 5.5% of the sample.

The receptor was isolated from a man between 70 and 80 years old with acute or convalescent COVID-19. The chain couples TRBV6-5 to TRBJ2-1, and TRBD2 aligns with 11 junction nucleotides. The material sequenced was peripheral blood. The sequenced DNA is TGTGCCAGCAGTCTTAGCGGGGGGGCCGTAAATGAGCAGTTCTTC. Its translation reads: CASSLSGGAVNEQFF.